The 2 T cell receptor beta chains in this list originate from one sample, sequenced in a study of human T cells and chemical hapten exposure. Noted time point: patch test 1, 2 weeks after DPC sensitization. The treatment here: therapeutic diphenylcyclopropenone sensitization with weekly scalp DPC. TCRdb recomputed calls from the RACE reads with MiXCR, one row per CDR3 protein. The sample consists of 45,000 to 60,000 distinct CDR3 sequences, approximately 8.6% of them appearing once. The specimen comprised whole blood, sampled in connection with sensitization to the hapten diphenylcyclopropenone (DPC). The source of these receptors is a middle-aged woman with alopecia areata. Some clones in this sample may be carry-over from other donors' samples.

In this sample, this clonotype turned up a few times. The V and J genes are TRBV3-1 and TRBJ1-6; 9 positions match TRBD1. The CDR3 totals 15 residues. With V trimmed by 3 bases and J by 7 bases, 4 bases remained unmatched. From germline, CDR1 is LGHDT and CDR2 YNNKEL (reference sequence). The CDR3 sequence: CASSQTGTGNSPLHF. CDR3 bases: TGTGCCAGCAGCCAGACCGGGACAGGGAATTCACCCCTCCACTTT.

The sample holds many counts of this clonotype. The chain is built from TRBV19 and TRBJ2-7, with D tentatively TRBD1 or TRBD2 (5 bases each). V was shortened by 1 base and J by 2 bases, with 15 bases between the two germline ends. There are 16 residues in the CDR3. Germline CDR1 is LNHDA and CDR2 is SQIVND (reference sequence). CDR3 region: CASSIATKRGAYEQYF. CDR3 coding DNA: TGTGCCAGTAGTATAGCCACAAAAAGGGGAGCCTACGAGCAGTACTTC.